This passage covers 31 T cell receptor beta chains from one sample sequenced in a study of blood T cell repertoires in COVID-19. Sequencing used immunoSEQ multiplex PCR; TCRdb keeps in-frame clones, though not all of them. The table includes over 20,000 clones, around 86% detected once. The sample comprised peripheral blood. Every receptor here comes from a man in his fifties with active COVID-19.

About this clone itself: The same CDR3 is also encoded by other DNA sequences in this sample. The CDR3 spells CASSIRQGLETQYF. DNA of the CDR3: TGTGCCAGCAGCATCCGCCAGGGGCTTGAGACCCAGTACTTC. This chain links TRBV7-2 with TRBJ2-5; TRBD1 is a possible D gene (6 bases). The CDR3 spans 14 residues. Trimming left V 5 bases short and J 5 bases short, with 15 bases between. CDR1 is SGHTA, CDR2 FQGNSA, per germline. Full variable domain (remainder filled in from reference TRBV7-2 and TRBJ2-5): GAGVSQSPSNKVTEKGKDVELRCDPISGHTALYWYRQSLGQGLEFLIYFQGNSAPDKSGLPSDRFSAERTGGSVSTLTIQRTQQEDSAVYLCASSIRQGLETQYFGPGTRLLVL.

The CDR3 spells CASSTGGTGELFF. CDR3 DNA sequence: TGTGCCAGCAGCACGGGGGGCACCGGGGAGCTGTTTTTT. The chain is built from TRBV12-3 or TRBV12-4 and TRBJ2-2, with 7 bases that match TRBD2. The CDR3 length is 13 residues. Trimming removed 6 bases from V and 4 bases from J; junction bases left unmatched: 2.

This rearrangement joins TRBV14 to TRBJ2-7, with D perhaps matching TRBD2 (5 bases). The length of the CDR3 is 19 residues. The germline gives CDR1 SGHDN, CDR2 FVKESK. Trimming left V 4 bases short and J 3 bases short, with 28 bases between. The CDR3 here is CASSLKEARLFLWVYEQYF. In nucleotides, the CDR3 is TGTGCCAGCAGCCTCAAGGAGGCACGGCTTTTCCTATGGGTCTACGAGCAGTACTTC.

Here the CDR3 DNA reads TGTGCCATCAGTGACTCGGGGGGCCCGGATGAAAAACTGTTTTTT. Translating it yields CAISDSGGPDEKLFF. The chain employs TRBV10-3 and TRBJ1-4; TRBD1 might be the D (6 bases). The CDR3 is made up of 15 amino acids. Germline V gives CDR1 ENHRY, CDR2 SYGVKD. Trimming took 3 bases from V and 6 from J, leaving 14 bases between them.

The chain uses TRBV5-4 and TRBJ2-1; 7 bases agree with TRBD2. Germline assignment: CDR1 SGHNT and CDR2 YYREEE (reference sequence). CDR3 length: 16 amino acids. V trimming: 3 bases; J trimming: 7 bases; junction bases outside the gene matches: 13. The chain's CDR3 is CASSSPLGGGANEQFF. The CDR3 coding sequence is TGTGCCAGCAGCTCCCCTTTGGGCGGGGGTGCGAATGAGCAGTTCTTC.

V and J are TRBV7-2 and TRBJ2-3, with 11 bases fitting TRBD2. With V trimmed by 5 bases and J by 1 base, 11 bases remained unmatched. CDR3 length: 18 residues. Germline V gives CDR1 SGHTA, CDR2 FQGNSA. CDR3 sequence: CASSLAPTSGGRTDTQYF. In nucleotides, the CDR3 is TGTGCCAGCAGCCTCGCCCCTACTAGCGGGGGCCGCACAGATACGCAGTATTTT.

This chain uses TRBV5-1 with TRBJ2-7, with 9 nucleotides matching TRBD2. This CDR3 comprises 14 residues. The V and J ends lost 2 bases and 3 bases, in that order; junction bases with no gene match: 3. CDR1 SGHRS and CDR2 YFSETQ come from the germline V gene. The CDR3: CASSFSGGGYEQYF. As DNA, the CDR3 is TGCGCCAGCAGCTTTAGCGGGGGCGGCTACGAGCAGTACTTC.

The V and J genes are TRBV11-3 and TRBJ2-2, with D unresolved. V lost 6 bases, J lost 5 bases, and 10 bases lay in between. Germline-derived CDR1 and CDR2 are SGHNT and YENEEA. This CDR3 contains 13 residues. CDR3 amino acids: CASRESGTGELFF. CDR3 nucleotides: TGTGCCAGCAGGGAGAGTGGGACCGGGGAGCTGTTTTTT. The full variable domain, its missing parts supplied by reference TRBV11-3 and TRBJ2-2, is EAGVVQSPRYKIIEKKQPVAFWCNPISGHNTLYWYLQNLGQGPELLIRYENEEAVDDSQLPKDRFSAERLKGVDSTLKIQPAELGDSAVYLCASRESGTGELFFGEGSRLTVL.

The table lists this clone with a few counts. This specimen includes other DNA sequences encoding the same CDR3. V is TRBV19 and J is TRBJ1-3; 7 nucleotides align to TRBD1. J was trimmed by 0 bases and V by 3 bases; bases with no gene match: 5. From germline, CDR1 is LNHDA and CDR2 SQIVND (reference sequence). This CDR3 has 16 amino acids. The CDR3 protein is CASSIRTGSSGNTIYF. The CDR3 DNA is TGTGCCAGTAGTATCCGGACAGGCAGCTCTGGAAACACCATATATTTT. Combining the CDR3 with reference TRBV19 and TRBJ1-3 gives the whole variable domain DGGITQSPKYLFRKEGQNVTLSCEQNLNHDAMYWYRQDPGQGLRLIYYSQIVNDFQKGDIAEGYSVSREKKESFPLTVTSAQKNPTAFYLCASSIRTGSSGNTIYFGEGSWLTVV.

This rearrangement joins TRBV6-1 to TRBJ2-1; tentative D call: TRBD1 (5 bases). V was cut by 3 bases and J by 4 bases, with 7 bases left in between. The CDR3 spans 13 residues. CDR1 MNHNS and CDR2 SASEGT come from the germline V gene. DNA of the CDR3: TGTGCCAGCAGTGACCGACAGTACAATGAGCAGTTCTTC. Translated, it gives CASSDRQYNEQFF.

V usage is TRBV7-6 and J usage is TRBJ2-3, with D maybe TRBD2 (5 bases). This CDR3 has 13 amino acids. Germline assignment: CDR1 SGHVS and CDR2 FNYEAQ. V was trimmed by 5 bases and J by 2 bases, leaving 8 bases between them. For the CDR3, the DNA is TGTGCCAGCAGCCGGGAAATCACAGATACGCAGTATTTT. It is translated as CASSREITDTQYF.

The rearrangement uses TRBV18 and TRBJ2-3; TRBD2 matches 11 bases. This CDR3 region has 16 residues. Per germline, CDR1 KGHSH and CDR2 LQKENI. The J segment lost 2 bases and the V segment lost 3 bases, leaving 4 bases of the junction unmatched. The CDR3 DNA reads as TGTGCCAGCTCACCTGGGACTAGCGGTCACACAGATACGCAGTATTTT. It translates to CASSPGTSGHTDTQYF.

The chain couples TRBV7-2 to TRBJ2-6; 7 bases are shared with TRBD2. The CDR3 loop spans 18 amino acids. Germline V lookup: CDR1 SGHTA, CDR2 FQGNSA. Germline trimming cut 1 base from V and 2 bases from J; bases unmatched to any gene: 8. The CDR3 region is CASSLDPGLLTGANVLTF. In DNA form, the CDR3 reads TGTGCCAGCAGCTTAGATCCGGGACTACTGACTGGGGCCAACGTCCTGACTTTC.

V usage is TRBV19 and J usage is TRBJ2-7; no definite D call. The CDR3 runs to 15 residues. The V gene lost 2 bases and the J gene lost 3 bases, with 14 bases spanning the gap. Germline assignment: CDR1 LNHDA and CDR2 SQIVND (reference sequence). The CDR3 region is CASSIKPSPYYEQYF. Written as DNA, the CDR3 is TGTGCCAGTAGTATAAAGCCATCCCCTTACTACGAGCAGTACTTC.

The chain uses TRBV7-9 and TRBJ2-2, with 9 bases matching TRBD1. Losses at the gene ends were 10 bases for V and 3 bases for J; bases not matched to a gene: 9. The CDR3 has 15 residues. CDR1 is SEHNR, CDR2 FQNEAQ, per germline (reference sequence). For the CDR3, the DNA is TGTGCCATTCCGCCGGGACAGGGCTACACCGGGGAGCTGTTTTTT. Translating it yields CAIPPGQGYTGELFF.

The gene calls are TRBV3-1 (or the pseudogene TRBV3-2) and TRBJ2-2; 9 bases map to TRBD1. The junction had 5 bases not matched to a gene; V was cut back by 7 bases and J by 5 bases. The length of the CDR3 is 14 residues. Germline lookup yields CDR1 LGHDT and CDR2 YNNKEL (reference sequence). CDR3 residues: CASTRDRVTGELFF. Here the CDR3 DNA reads TGTGCCAGCACCCGGGACAGGGTTACCGGGGAGCTGTTTTTT.

In nucleotides, the CDR3 is TGTGCCAGCAGCTTAGGCCAGCGGACAGGGGCTGAAAAACTGTTTTTT. It is translated as CASSLGQRTGAEKLFF. The chain recombines TRBV13 with TRBJ1-4; TRBD1 agrees at 9 bases. Germline-derived CDR1 and CDR2 are PRHDT and FYEKMQ (reference sequence). J was trimmed by 7 bases and V by 0 bases; bases with no gene match: 6. CDR3 length: 16 residues.

This clone came up once. The genes are TRBV27 and TRBJ2-5; 7 nucleotides match TRBD1. J lost 5 bases, V lost 4 bases, and 4 bases had no gene match. Germline CDR1 MNHEY, CDR2 SMNVEV (reference sequence). The CDR3 sequence is 13 residues long. The CDR3 nucleotides read TGTGCCAGCAGTTGGGGCAGGGGGGAGACCCAGTACTTC. Amino acid sequence: CASSWGRGETQYF.

This rearrangement joins TRBV12-3 or TRBV12-4 to TRBJ1-4; possibly TRBD1 for D (5 bases). This CDR3 contains 12 residues. V shed 6 bases and J shed 7 bases, with 9 bases lying between them. CDR3 bases: TGTGCCAGCAGCACAGGTGGTGAAAAACTGTTTTTT. This sequence encodes CASSTGGEKLFF.

This chain uses TRBV5-1 with TRBJ2-7; D is perhaps TRBD2 (6 bases). V lost 2 bases and J 6 bases, leaving 18 bases between the germline ends. The CDR3 contains 15 residues. From germline, CDR1 is SGHRS and CDR2 YFSETQ. The chain's CDR3 is CASSFVSVGGGEQYF. The CDR3, as DNA: TGCGCCAGCAGCTTCGTATCAGTCGGGGGTGGCGAGCAGTACTTC.

The chain links TRBV7-2 to TRBJ2-3; 15 bases agree with TRBD2. This CDR3 spans 17 amino acids. Germline CDR1 is SGHTA and CDR2 is FQGNSA. V lost 5 bases to trimming and J lost 4 bases; unmatched junction nucleotides: 7. DNA for the CDR3: TGTGCCAGCAGCACGGGACTAGCGGGGGGTGTGGCAGATACGCAGTATTTT. It yields the protein CASSTGLAGGVADTQYF. The full variable domain, its missing parts supplied by reference TRBV7-2 and TRBJ2-3, is GAGVSQSPSNKVTEKGKDVELRCDPISGHTALYWYRQSLGQGLEFLIYFQGNSAPDKSGLPSDRFSAERTGGSVSTLTIQRTQQEDSAVYLCASSTGLAGGVADTQYFGPGTRLTVL.

V and J are TRBV7-3 and TRBJ1-1, with D possibly TRBD1 on 6 matching bases. CDR1 and CDR2 from the germline V gene are SGHTA and FQGTGA. This CDR3 is 13 amino acids long. Trimming left V 5 bases short and J 7 bases short, with 14 bases between. The CDR3, as DNA: TGTGCCAGCAGCACAAACAGGGTCGGTGAAGCTTTCTTT. Amino acids: CASSTNRVGEAFF.

The chain uses TRBV27 and TRBJ1-1; D may be TRBD1 (5 bases). Per the germline V gene, CDR1 is MNHEY and CDR2 is SMNVEV (reference sequence). This CDR3 is 14 amino acids long. Trimming took off 2 bases at V and 1 base at J, with 8 bases between the two ends. The CDR3 DNA sequence: TGTGCCAGCAGTTTACAGGGTGGGAACACTGAAGCTTTCTTT. Translating gives CASSLQGGNTEAFF.

This rearrangement joins TRBV30 to TRBJ1-3; no clear D. V lost 2 bases and J 4 bases, leaving 9 bases between the germline ends. From germline, CDR1 is GTSNPN and CDR2 SVGIG (reference sequence). This CDR3 spans 13 amino acids. The CDR3 sequence is CAWSLSGGNTIYF. Written as DNA, the CDR3 is TGTGCCTGGAGTCTCTCGGGGGGAAACACCATATATTTT.

The rearrangement joins TRBV12-3 or TRBV12-4 to TRBJ1-5, with D perhaps TRBD1 (6 bases). The CDR3 consists of 13 residues. Trimming took 5 bases from V and 7 from J, leaving 12 bases between them. In nucleotides, the CDR3 is TGTGCCAGCAGTCAACAGGGTTCACAGCCCCAGCATTTT. This codes for CASSQQGSQPQHF.

V is TRBV6-6 and J is TRBJ1-6, with TRBD1 matching 8 bases. The trim removed 5 bases at V and 8 bases at J, leaving 5 bases unmatched. Germline CDR1 is MNHNY and CDR2 is SVGAGI (reference sequence). The CDR3 has 14 residues. CDR3 DNA: TGTGCCAGCAGTCCCGGGACAGGCTATTCACCCCTCCACTTT. It specifies CASSPGTGYSPLHF.

The V and J genes are TRBV10-1 and TRBJ2-2; possibly TRBD1 for D (5 bases). Trimming removed 5 bases at V and 3 bases at J, with 7 bases between. The CDR3 loop spans 13 amino acids. CDR1 and CDR2 (germline): WNHNN, SYGVQD (reference sequence). The DNA for the CDR3 is TGCGCCAGCAGTAAGGGGCACACCGGGGAGCTGTTTTTT. It is translated as CASSKGHTGELFF.

The rearrangement uses TRBV2 and TRBJ1-1; 7 positions agree with TRBD1. The CDR3 is 13 residues long. CDR1 SNHLY and CDR2 FYNNEI come from the germline V gene. The V and J ends lost 4 bases and 11 bases, in that order; junction bases with no gene match: 10. The CDR3 protein is CASSAQTGWMAFF. The CDR3 DNA sequence: TGTGCCAGCAGTGCCCAGACAGGGTGGATGGCTTTCTTT.

The chain has TRBV27 and TRBJ2-3, with 7 bases lining up with TRBD1. V lost 5 bases to trimming and J lost 0 bases; unmatched junction nucleotides: 8. The length of the CDR3 is 16 residues. Germline CDR1 reads MNHEY; CDR2 reads SMNVEV (reference sequence). Written as DNA, the CDR3 is TGTGCCAGCAGTCTCTACGGCAGGGGGAGCACAGATACGCAGTATTTT. It specifies CASSLYGRGSTDTQYF.

The rearrangement uses TRBV11-2 and TRBJ2-1; 7 bases are shared with TRBD2. Germline V lookup: CDR1 SGHAT, CDR2 FQNNGV. Germline trimming cut 4 bases from V and 3 bases from J; bases unmatched to any gene: 6. The CDR3 spans 15 residues. As DNA, the CDR3 is TGTGCCAGCAGCTCCTTAGCGGGCGGCTACAATGAGCAGTTCTTC. As protein: CASSSLAGGYNEQFF.

The chain is built from TRBV15 and TRBJ2-3; 7 bases are shared with TRBD2. The V segment lost 1 base and the J segment 1 base; nucleotides outside the gene matches: 8. Germline CDR1 is LNHNV and CDR2 is YYDKDF (reference sequence). The CDR3 sequence is 17 residues long. In DNA form, the CDR3 reads TGTGCCACCAGCAGAGTTGCTAGCGGTGTGGGCACAGATACGCAGTATTTT. Amino acids: CATSRVASGVGTDTQYF. Variable domain in full (rest from reference TRBV15 and TRBJ2-3): DAMVIQNPRYQVTQFGKPVTLSCSQTLNHNVMYWYQQKSSQAPKLLFHYYDKDFNNEADTPDNFQSRRPNTSFCFLDIRSPGLGDTAMYLCATSRVASGVGTDTQYFGPGTRLTVL.